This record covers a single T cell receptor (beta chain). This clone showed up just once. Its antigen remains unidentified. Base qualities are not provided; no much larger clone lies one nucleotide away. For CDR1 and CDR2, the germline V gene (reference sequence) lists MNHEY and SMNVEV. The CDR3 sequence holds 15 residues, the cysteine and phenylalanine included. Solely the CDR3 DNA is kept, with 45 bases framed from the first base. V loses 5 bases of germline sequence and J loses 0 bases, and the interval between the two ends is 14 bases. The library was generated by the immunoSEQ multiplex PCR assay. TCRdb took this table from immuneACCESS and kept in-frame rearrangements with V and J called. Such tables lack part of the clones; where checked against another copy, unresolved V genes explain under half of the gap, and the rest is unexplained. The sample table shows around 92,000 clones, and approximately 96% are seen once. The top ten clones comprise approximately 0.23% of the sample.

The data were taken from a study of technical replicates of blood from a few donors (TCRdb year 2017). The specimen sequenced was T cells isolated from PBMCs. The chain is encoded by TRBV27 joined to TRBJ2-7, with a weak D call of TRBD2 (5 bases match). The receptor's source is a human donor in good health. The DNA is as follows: TGTGCCAGCAGTCCCTATTCAGGACTCTCCTACGAGCAGTACTTC. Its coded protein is CASSPYSGLSYEQYF.